The entry that follows covers one TCR beta chain sequence. Its specificity is unknown. The data were taken from a study of blood T cells in healthy people across ages. Study outcomes and limitations: A strong correlation was seen between TCR beta diversity and naive T cell percentage. Estimates based on one million T cells were treated as lower bounds.

With 6 bases removed from V and 2 bases from J, the gap between germline ends came to 10 bases. The CDR3 covers 13 residues. Per germline, CDR1 MNHEY and CDR2 SVGAGI. Isolated PBMCs totaled at least 6.5 million in each sample. PCR was performed a second time for roughly 6 to 12 cycles using a sample-barcoded 5' primer and a J-beta primer mix. Each CDR3 protein is one row after TCRdb ran MiXCR on the 5' RACE reads. The table includes approximately 780,000 distinct CDR3 sequences, roughly 24% detected once. These same data were also listed under a study on T cells of mothers and their children. That source adds: The yield was over 8.5 million TCR beta CDR3 reads from each mother and a few million from each child.

This clonotype was sampled from a boy younger than 18 in good health. The material sequenced was blood. The rearrangement links TRBV6-5 to TRBJ2-5; D uncertain. The CDR3 loop is CASRPGVQETQYF. CDR3 sequence (DNA): TGTGCCAGCAGACCCGGAGTACAAGAGACCCAGTACTTC.